Each of the 6 T cell receptor beta chains below was sequenced from the same sample in a study of blood T cell repertoires in COVID-19. Generated by immunoSEQ multiplex PCR, the TCRdb table keeps only in-frame clones and is missing some. The data contain 85,000 to 95,000 clones, 88% of them singletons. Material for sequencing was peripheral blood. All receptors come from a man aged 55 to 70 with acute or convalescent COVID-19.

The chain is built from TRBV19 and TRBJ1-2; 9 bases are shared with TRBD1. V was clipped by 9 bases and J by 7 bases; unmatched bases: 12. This CDR3 spans 14 amino acids. Germline loops: CDR1 LNHDA, CDR2 SQIVND (reference sequence). The CDR3 nucleotides read TGTGCCAGCACCGAGGGACAGGGAATAGGTGGCTACACCTTC. Amino acid sequence: CASTEGQGIGGYTF.

This clone appeared once. This sequence joins TRBV5-1 and TRBJ2-2; 7 bases fit TRBD1. The CDR3 contains 16 residues. Looked up from germline, CDR1 is SGHRS and CDR2 is YFSETQ. Trimming at V came to 2 bases and at J to 7 bases, leaving 11 bases not matched to a gene. The chain's CDR3 is CASSLGRGGGSGELFF. DNA for the CDR3: TGCGCCAGCAGCTTAGGAAGAGGGGGCGGCAGCGGGGAGCTGTTTTTT.

The CDR3 protein is CASSLEGGDTQYF. CDR3 DNA: TGCGCCAGCAGCCTGGAGGGCGGGGATACGCAGTATTTT. This chain uses TRBV5-1 with TRBJ2-3, with D possibly matching TRBD2 (6 bases). The V end was cut by 4 bases, the J end by 6 bases, with 12 bases between. The CDR3 spans 13 residues. Germline CDR1 reads SGHRS; CDR2 reads YFSETQ.

CDR3 amino acids: CASTSEVNTEAFF. For the CDR3, the DNA is TGTGCCAGCACCTCTGAGGTGAACACTGAAGCTTTCTTT. This rearrangement joins TRBV7-9 to TRBJ1-1; D gene ambiguous. V lost 7 bases, J lost 0 bases, and 9 bases lay in between. Germline values: CDR1 SEHNR, CDR2 FQNEAQ (reference sequence). The CDR3 runs to 13 residues.

This clone has only one observation. The chain employs TRBV19 and TRBJ1-5; 9 bases fit TRBD1. V dropped 4 bases and J dropped 1; count of bases not matched to a gene: 8. The CDR3 runs 17 residues. CDR1 is LNHDA and CDR2 is SQIVND in the germline V gene (reference sequence). In DNA, the CDR3 is TGTGCCAGTAGTACTTACCGGGACAGGGTAAGCAATCAGCCCCAGCATTTT. This gives the protein CASSTYRDRVSNQPQHF.

CDR3 protein: CSASLAGAGNTIYF. CDR3 in DNA: TGCAGTGCTAGTCTCGCGGGGGCTGGAAACACCATATATTTT. V and J are TRBV20-1 and TRBJ1-3; maybe TRBD1 (5 bases). The CDR3 contains 14 residues. Deletions cut 3 bases from V and 2 bases from J, with 11 bases between. CDR1 DFQATT and CDR2 SNEGSKA come from the germline V gene (reference sequence).